Listed below are T cell receptor beta chains from one sample, sequenced in a study of OX40 agonist ivuxolimab in advanced cancers. The table came from immunoSEQ multiplex PCR; TCRdb's copy has only in-frame clones and leaves some out. This table has around 73,000 clones, about nine tenths appearing once. The material was CD4+ or CD8+ T cells sorted from blood, obtained in a trial of the OX40 agonist ivuxolimab. Receptors originate from an adult with an advanced solid tumor such as melanoma, head and neck, liver or kidney cancer. Both conserved end residues are part of each CDR3. Fields, in order: V gene, D gene, J gene, clone size, CDR3 protein, CDR3 DNA. A D gene is named only where the DNA matches it firmly. Expanded clones are given a class, and other clones once, few, many or no size at all.

v_gene: TRBV7-9; d_gene: TRBD2; j_gene: TRBJ2-1; abundance: once; CDR3aa: CASRDGTRREYNEQFF; CDR3nt: TGTGCCAGCAGGGACGGGACTAGACGGGAATACAATGAGCAGTTCTTC
v_gene: TRBV6-1; d_gene: TRBD1; j_gene: TRBJ2-7; abundance: .; CDR3aa: CASSEDKDRGSYEQYF; CDR3nt: TGTGCCAGCAGTGAAGACAAGGACAGGGGTTCCTACGAGCAGTACTTC
v_gene: TRBV18; d_gene: .; j_gene: TRBJ2-7; abundance: .; CDR3aa: CASSPLENREFWNREGYEQYF; CDR3nt: TGTGCCAGCTCACCGCTCGAGAACCGGGAATTTTGGAACAGGGAAGGGTACGAGCAGTACTTC
v_gene: TRBV6-1; d_gene: .; j_gene: TRBJ1-2; abundance: .; CDR3aa: CASSQELDGNYGYTF; CDR3nt: TGTGCCAGCAGTCAAGAGTTGGACGGGAACTATGGCTACACCTTC
v_gene: TRBV5-6; d_gene: .; j_gene: TRBJ2-5; abundance: medium-sized; CDR3aa: CASSLAVDFETQYF; CDR3nt: TGTGCCAGCAGCTTGGCAGTTGATTTTGAGACCCAGTACTTC
v_gene: TRBV7-9; d_gene: .; j_gene: TRBJ1-2; abundance: few; CDR3aa: CASSLARTGDNYGYTF; CDR3nt: TGTGCCAGCAGCTTAGCCCGGACGGGGGACAACTATGGCTACACCTTC
v_gene: TRBV5-1; d_gene: TRBD1; j_gene: TRBJ2-7; abundance: .; CDR3aa: CASSKPGQHYEQYF; CDR3nt: TGCGCCAGCAGCAAGCCGGGACAGCACTACGAGCAGTACTTC
v_gene: TRBV4-1; d_gene: TRBD2; j_gene: TRBJ2-1; abundance: .; CDR3aa: CASSQGTSGIYNEQFF; CDR3nt: TGCGCCAGCAGCCAAGGGACTAGCGGGATCTACAATGAGCAGTTCTTC
v_gene: TRBV27; d_gene: TRBD2; j_gene: TRBJ2-2; abundance: .; CDR3aa: CASSSGGAMGELFF; CDR3nt: TGTGCCAGCAGTTCGGGGGGAGCAATGGGGGAGCTGTTTTTT
v_gene: TRBV27; d_gene: TRBD1; j_gene: TRBJ1-1; abundance: once; CDR3aa: CASRPRTGLNTEAFF; CDR3nt: TGTGCCAGCAGACCCAGGACAGGATTGAACACTGAAGCTTTCTTT
v_gene: TRBV6-5; d_gene: .; j_gene: TRBJ2-7; abundance: .; CDR3aa: CASSYSVGLPSYEQYF; CDR3nt: TGTGCCAGCAGTTACAGTGTCGGGCTTCCCTCCTACGAGCAGTACTTC
v_gene: TRBV29-1; d_gene: TRBD1; j_gene: TRBJ1-2; abundance: .; CDR3aa: CSAIQGEGANGYTF; CDR3nt: TGCAGCGCGATACAGGGGGAAGGAGCGAATGGCTACACCTTC
v_gene: TRBV7-9; d_gene: TRBD1; j_gene: TRBJ1-2; abundance: .; CDR3aa: CASSRPTGNYGYTF; CDR3nt: TGTGCCAGCAGCCGTCCGACAGGGAACTATGGCTACACCTTC
v_gene: TRBV7-8; d_gene: .; j_gene: TRBJ2-7; abundance: .; CDR3aa: CASSPRGQQYEQYF; CDR3nt: TGTGCCAGCAGCCCAAGAGGGCAGCAATACGAGCAGTACTTC
v_gene: TRBV7-3; d_gene: .; j_gene: TRBJ1-1; abundance: .; CDR3aa: CASSRDGLEAFF; CDR3nt: TGTGCCAGCAGTCGTGACGGTCTTGAAGCTTTCTTT
v_gene: TRBV6-6; d_gene: TRBD2; j_gene: TRBJ2-7; abundance: .; CDR3aa: CASSTRAGRYYEQYF; CDR3nt: TGTGCCAGCAGTACCCGAGCGGGACGTTACTACGAGCAGTACTTC
v_gene: TRBV6-5; d_gene: .; j_gene: TRBJ2-1; abundance: .; CDR3aa: CASSYPDRRDPNEQFF; CDR3nt: TGTGCCAGCAGTTACCCTGACAGGAGGGACCCCAATGAGCAGTTCTTC
v_gene: TRBV4-1; d_gene: .; j_gene: TRBJ2-2; abundance: .; CDR3aa: CASSQDYGELFF; CDR3nt: TGCGCCAGCAGCCAAGATTACGGGGAGCTGTTTTTT
v_gene: TRBV6-1; d_gene: .; j_gene: TRBJ2-3; abundance: .; CDR3aa: CASSEESSGSTDTQYF; CDR3nt: TGTGCCAGCAGTGAAGAGTCCAGCGGGAGCACAGATACGCAGTATTTT
v_gene: TRBV28; d_gene: .; j_gene: TRBJ1-5; abundance: .; CDR3aa: CASSQLGAGRSNQPQHF; CDR3nt: TGTGCCAGCAGCCAGTTGGGGGCAGGGAGGAGCAATCAGCCCCAGCATTTT
v_gene: TRBV5-4; d_gene: TRBD1; j_gene: TRBJ2-5; abundance: .; CDR3aa: CASSFTGGGETQYF; CDR3nt: TGTGCCAGCAGCTTTACAGGGGGCGGAGAGACCCAGTACTTC
v_gene: TRBV5-6; d_gene: .; j_gene: TRBJ2-7; abundance: .; CDR3aa: CASSYGTPSYEQYF; CDR3nt: TGTGCCAGCAGCTATGGGACACCCTCCTACGAGCAGTACTTC
v_gene: TRBV9; d_gene: TRBD1; j_gene: TRBJ2-7; abundance: .; CDR3aa: CASTPGQGIYEQYF; CDR3nt: TGTGCCAGCACTCCGGGACAGGGTATATACGAGCAGTACTTC
v_gene: TRBV10-3; d_gene: .; j_gene: TRBJ2-5; abundance: .; CDR3aa: CAISELGSGQETQYF; CDR3nt: TGTGCCATCAGTGAGTTGGGTTCGGGCCAAGAGACCCAGTACTTC
v_gene: TRBV10-3; d_gene: TRBD2; j_gene: TRBJ2-3; abundance: .; CDR3aa: CAILAGGHTDTQYF; CDR3nt: TGTGCCATCCTAGCGGGAGGACACACAGATACGCAGTATTTT
v_gene: TRBV7-9; d_gene: .; j_gene: TRBJ2-3; abundance: .; CDR3aa: CASSFEGADTQYF; CDR3nt: TGTGCCAGCAGCTTTGAGGGGGCAGATACGCAGTATTTT
v_gene: TRBV27; d_gene: .; j_gene: TRBJ2-2; abundance: .; CDR3aa: CASSAGQNTGELFF; CDR3nt: TGTGCCAGCAGTGCCGGACAGAACACCGGGGAGCTGTTTTTT
v_gene: TRBV7-9; d_gene: TRBD1; j_gene: TRBJ2-7; abundance: .; CDR3aa: CASSLSGTGLAYEQYF; CDR3nt: TGTGCCAGCAGCCTTTCCGGGACAGGGTTAGCCTACGAGCAGTACTTC
v_gene: TRBV7-6; d_gene: .; j_gene: TRBJ1-4; abundance: .; CDR3aa: CASSLRLGEATNEKLFF; CDR3nt: TGTGCCAGCAGCTTGAGGCTGGGAGAAGCAACTAATGAAAAACTGTTTTTT
v_gene: TRBV4-1; d_gene: .; j_gene: TRBJ1-2; abundance: .; CDR3aa: CASSQVGGNYGYTF; CDR3nt: TGCGCCAGCAGCCAAGTAGGAGGGAACTATGGCTACACCTTC
v_gene: TRBV4-1; d_gene: TRBD1; j_gene: TRBJ2-1; abundance: .; CDR3aa: CASSNRQGQHNEQFF; CDR3nt: TGCGCCAGCAGCAACAGACAGGGGCAGCACAATGAGCAGTTCTTC